This T cell receptor (beta chain) was captured in a study of human T cells and chemical hapten exposure. From the RACE reads, TCRdb called clonotypes with MiXCR, one entry per CDR3 protein. The table includes around 380,000 distinct CDR3 sequences, roughly 4.8% detected once. The CDR3 totals 16 residues. Germline loops: CDR1 KGHDR, CDR2 SFDVKD. V dropped 4 bases and J dropped 3; count of bases not matched to a gene: 6. The time point denotes: patch test 1, 2 weeks after DPC sensitization. The treatment denotes: therapeutic diphenylcyclopropenone sensitization with weekly scalp DPC. This clonotype was seen only a few times.

The chain has TRBV24-1 and TRBJ2-2, with 8 bases that match TRBD2. Here the sequenced sample was whole blood, taken in connection with sensitization to the hapten diphenylcyclopropenone (DPC). This clonotype originated in a woman between 50 and 59 years old with alopecia areata. Some clones in this sample may be carry-over from other donors' samples. In nucleotides, the CDR3 is TGTGCCACCAGTGAGGCGGGAGGATTGGACACCGGGGAGCTGTTTTTT. It encodes CATSEAGGLDTGELFF.